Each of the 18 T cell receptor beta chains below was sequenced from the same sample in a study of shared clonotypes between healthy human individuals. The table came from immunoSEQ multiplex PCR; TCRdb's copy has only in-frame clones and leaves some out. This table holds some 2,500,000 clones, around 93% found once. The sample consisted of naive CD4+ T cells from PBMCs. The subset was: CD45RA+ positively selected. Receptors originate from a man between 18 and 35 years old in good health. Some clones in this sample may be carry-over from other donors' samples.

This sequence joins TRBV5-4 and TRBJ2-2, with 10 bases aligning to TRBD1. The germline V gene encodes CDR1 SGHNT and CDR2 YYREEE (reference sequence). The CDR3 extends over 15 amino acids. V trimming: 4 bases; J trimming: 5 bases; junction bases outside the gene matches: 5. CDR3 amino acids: CASSQGQGITGELFF. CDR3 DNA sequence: TGTGCCAGCAGCCAGGGACAGGGGATTACCGGGGAGCTGTTTTTT. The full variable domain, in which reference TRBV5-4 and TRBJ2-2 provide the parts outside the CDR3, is ETGVTQSPTHLIKTRGQQVTLRCSSQSGHNTVSWYQQALGQGPQFIFQYYREEENGRGNFPPRFSGLQFPNYSSELNVNALELDDSALYLCASSQGQGITGELFFGEGSRLTVL.

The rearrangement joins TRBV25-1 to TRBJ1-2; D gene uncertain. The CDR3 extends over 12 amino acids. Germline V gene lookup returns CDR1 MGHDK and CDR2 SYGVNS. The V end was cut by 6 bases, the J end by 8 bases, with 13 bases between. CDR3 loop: CASRAPTSGYTF. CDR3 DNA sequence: TGTGCCAGCAGGGCCCCTACGTCGGGCTACACCTTC.

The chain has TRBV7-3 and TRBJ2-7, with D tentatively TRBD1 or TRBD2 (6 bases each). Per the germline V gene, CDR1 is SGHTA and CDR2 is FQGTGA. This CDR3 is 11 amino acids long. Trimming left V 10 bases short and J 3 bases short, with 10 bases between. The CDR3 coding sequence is TGTGCCACAGGGGACTTCTACGAGCAGTACTTC. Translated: CATGDFYEQYF.

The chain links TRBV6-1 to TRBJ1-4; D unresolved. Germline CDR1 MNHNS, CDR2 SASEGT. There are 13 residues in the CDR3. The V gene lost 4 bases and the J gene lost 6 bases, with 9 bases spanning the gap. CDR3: CASSAQHDEKLFF. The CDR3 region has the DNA TGTGCCAGCAGTGCGCAACACGATGAAAAACTGTTTTTT.

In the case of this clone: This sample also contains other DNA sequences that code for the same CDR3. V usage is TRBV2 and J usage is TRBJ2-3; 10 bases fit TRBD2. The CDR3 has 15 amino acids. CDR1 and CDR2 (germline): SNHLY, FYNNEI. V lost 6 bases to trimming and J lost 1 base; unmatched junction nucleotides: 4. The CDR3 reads CASRIGLAGTDTQYF. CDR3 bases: TGTGCCAGCAGGATAGGACTAGCGGGCACAGATACGCAGTATTTT.

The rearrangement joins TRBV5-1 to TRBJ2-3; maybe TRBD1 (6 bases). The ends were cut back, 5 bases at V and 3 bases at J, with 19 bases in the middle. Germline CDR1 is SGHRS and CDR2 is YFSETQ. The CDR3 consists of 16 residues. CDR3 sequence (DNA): TGCGCCAGCAGTCCGGATGGGGGCCGGTGGACAGATACGCAGTATTTT. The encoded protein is CASSPDGGRWTDTQYF.

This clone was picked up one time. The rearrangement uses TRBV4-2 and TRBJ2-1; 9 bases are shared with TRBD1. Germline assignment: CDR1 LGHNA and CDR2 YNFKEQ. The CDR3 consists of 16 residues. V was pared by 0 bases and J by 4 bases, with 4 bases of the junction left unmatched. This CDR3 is CASSQDPDRGYNEQFF. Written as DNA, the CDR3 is TGTGCCAGCAGCCAAGATCCGGACAGGGGATACAATGAGCAGTTCTTC.

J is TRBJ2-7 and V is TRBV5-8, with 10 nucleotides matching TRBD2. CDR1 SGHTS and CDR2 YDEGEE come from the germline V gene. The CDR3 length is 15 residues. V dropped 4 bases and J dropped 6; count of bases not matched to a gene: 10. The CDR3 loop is CASSPSSGRTVEQYF. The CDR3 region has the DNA TGTGCCAGCAGCCCCTCTAGCGGGAGAACAGTCGAGCAGTACTTC.

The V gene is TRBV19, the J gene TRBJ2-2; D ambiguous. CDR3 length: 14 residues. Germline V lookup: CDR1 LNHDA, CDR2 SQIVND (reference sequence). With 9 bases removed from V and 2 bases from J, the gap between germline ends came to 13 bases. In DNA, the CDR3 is TGTGCCAGCAACACGGGCCCAAACACCGGGGAGCTGTTTTTT. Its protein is CASNTGPNTGELFF. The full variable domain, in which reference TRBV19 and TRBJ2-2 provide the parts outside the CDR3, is DGGITQSPKYLFRKEGQNVTLSCEQNLNHDAMYWYRQDPGQGLRLIYYSQIVNDFQKGDIAEGYSVSREKKESFPLTVTSAQKNPTAFYLCASNTGPNTGELFFGEGSRLTVL.

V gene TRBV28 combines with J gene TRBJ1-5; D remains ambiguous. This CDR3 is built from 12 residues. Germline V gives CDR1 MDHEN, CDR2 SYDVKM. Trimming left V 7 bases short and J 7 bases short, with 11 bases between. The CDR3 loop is CASTLAGQPQHF. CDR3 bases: TGTGCCAGCACCTTAGCGGGGCAGCCCCAGCATTTT.

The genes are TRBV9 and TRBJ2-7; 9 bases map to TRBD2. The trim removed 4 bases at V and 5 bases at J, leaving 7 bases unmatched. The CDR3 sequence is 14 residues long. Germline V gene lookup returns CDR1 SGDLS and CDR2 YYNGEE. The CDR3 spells CASSFRLAADEQYF. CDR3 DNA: TGTGCCAGCAGCTTTCGACTAGCGGCTGACGAGCAGTACTTC.

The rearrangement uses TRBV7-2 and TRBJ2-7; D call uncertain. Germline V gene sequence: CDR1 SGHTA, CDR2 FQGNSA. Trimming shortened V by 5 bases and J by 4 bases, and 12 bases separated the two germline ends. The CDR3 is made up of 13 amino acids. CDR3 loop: CASSPGRRYEQYF. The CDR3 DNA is TGTGCCAGCAGCCCTGGACGGAGATACGAGCAGTACTTC.

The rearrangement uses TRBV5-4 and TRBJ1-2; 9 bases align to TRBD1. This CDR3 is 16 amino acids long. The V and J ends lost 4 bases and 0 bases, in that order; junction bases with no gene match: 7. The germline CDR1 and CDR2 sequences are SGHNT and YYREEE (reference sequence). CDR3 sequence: CASSRQGGRTNYGYTF. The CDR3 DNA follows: TGTGCCAGCAGCAGACAGGGGGGAAGGACTAACTATGGCTACACCTTC.

The CDR3 DNA follows: TGTGCCAGCAGCTTAGTTAGTAGCCCAATTGATGCTTTCTTT. Translated: CASSLVSSPIDAFF. This chain connects TRBV7-8 to TRBJ1-1; D is uncertain. CDR1 is SGHVS and CDR2 is FQNEAQ in the germline V gene. The CDR3 is made up of 14 amino acids. Trimming stripped 1 base from V and 11 bases from J, with 17 bases between.

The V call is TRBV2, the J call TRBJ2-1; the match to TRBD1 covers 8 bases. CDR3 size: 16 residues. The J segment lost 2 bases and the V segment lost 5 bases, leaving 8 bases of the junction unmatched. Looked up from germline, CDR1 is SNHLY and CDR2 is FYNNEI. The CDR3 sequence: CASSLQGGAPYNEQFF. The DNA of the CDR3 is TGTGCCAGCAGTCTACAGGGGGGAGCACCCTACAATGAGCAGTTCTTC. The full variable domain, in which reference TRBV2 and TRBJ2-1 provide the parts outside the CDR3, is EPEVTQTPSHQVTQMGQEVILRCVPISNHLYFYWYRQILGQKVEFLVSFYNNEISEKSEIFDDQFSVERPDGSNFTLKIRSTKLEDSAMYFCASSLQGGAPYNEQFFGPGTRLTVL.

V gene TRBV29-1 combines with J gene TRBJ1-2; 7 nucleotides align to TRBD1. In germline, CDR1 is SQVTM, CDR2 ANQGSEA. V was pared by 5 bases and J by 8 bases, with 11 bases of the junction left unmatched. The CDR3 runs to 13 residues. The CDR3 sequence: CSVSPTTGRGYTF. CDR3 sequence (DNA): TGCAGCGTTTCCCCCACGACAGGGAGAGGCTACACCTTC.

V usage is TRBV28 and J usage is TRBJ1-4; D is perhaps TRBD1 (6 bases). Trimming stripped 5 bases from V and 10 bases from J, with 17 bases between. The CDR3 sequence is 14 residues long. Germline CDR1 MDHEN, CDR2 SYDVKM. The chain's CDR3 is CASSPPIGGGKLFF. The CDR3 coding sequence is TGTGCCAGCAGTCCCCCGATAGGGGGTGGAAAACTGTTTTTT.

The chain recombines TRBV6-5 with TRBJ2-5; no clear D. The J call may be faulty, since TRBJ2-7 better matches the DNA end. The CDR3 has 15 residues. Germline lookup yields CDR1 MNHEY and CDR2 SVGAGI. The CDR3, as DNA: TGTGCCAGCAGTTACTCGGGCGGTTCTAACTACGAGCAGTACTTC. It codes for CASSYSGGSNYEQYF.